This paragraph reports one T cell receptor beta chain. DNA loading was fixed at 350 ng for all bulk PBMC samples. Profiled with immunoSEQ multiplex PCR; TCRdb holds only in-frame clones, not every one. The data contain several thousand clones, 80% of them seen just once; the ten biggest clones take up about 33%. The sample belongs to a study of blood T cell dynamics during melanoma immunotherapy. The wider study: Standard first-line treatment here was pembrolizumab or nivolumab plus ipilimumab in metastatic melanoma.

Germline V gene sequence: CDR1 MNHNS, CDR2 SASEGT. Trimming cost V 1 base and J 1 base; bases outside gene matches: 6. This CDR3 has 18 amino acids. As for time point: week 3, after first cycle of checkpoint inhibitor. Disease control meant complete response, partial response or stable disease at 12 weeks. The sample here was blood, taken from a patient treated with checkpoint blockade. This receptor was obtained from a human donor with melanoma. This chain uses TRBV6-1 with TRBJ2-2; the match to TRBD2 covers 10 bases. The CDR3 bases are TGTGCCAGCAGTGAAGAACTGTGGACTAGCGGGAACACCGGGGAGCTGTTTTTT. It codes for CASSEELWTSGNTGELFF.